A single sample gave rise to the 15 T cell receptor beta chains below, sequenced in a study of blood T cell repertoires in COVID-19. Only in-frame clones appear in the TCRdb table, and some are missing; sequencing was by immunoSEQ multiplex PCR. The data hold around 130,000 clones, with roughly four fifths observed a single time. The sequenced material came from peripheral blood. The receptors shown here come from a human donor in a cohort sampled during active COVID-19.

In this sample, this clone turned up a few times. The chain couples TRBV3-1 (or the pseudogene TRBV3-2) to TRBJ1-2; D is uncertain. The CDR3 loop spans 15 amino acids. Germline-derived CDR1 and CDR2 are LGHDT and YNNKEL (reference sequence). V was pared by 4 bases and J by 0 bases, with 12 bases between. CDR3 in DNA: TGTGCCAGCAGCCGACACGAGACCCCTAACTATGGCTACACCTTC. Protein: CASSRHETPNYGYTF.

This clone has just one count. J is TRBJ1-5 and V is TRBV5-6, with 9 nucleotides matching TRBD1. This CDR3 has 19 residues. V dropped 4 bases and J dropped 5; count of bases not matched to a gene: 19. Germline lookup yields CDR1 SGHDT and CDR2 YYEEEE. As DNA, the CDR3 is TGTGCCAGCAGCCAATCTGGGACAGGGAGGCGGATGGAGGATCAGCCCCAGCATTTT. Its protein is CASSQSGTGRRMEDQPQHF.

The chain couples TRBV9 to TRBJ2-7; tentative D call: TRBD1 (5 bases). The germline gives CDR1 SGDLS, CDR2 YYNGEE. The CDR3 totals 15 residues. V was trimmed by 0 bases and J by 0 bases, leaving 10 bases between them. The CDR3 reads CASSVGPGFSYEQYF. The CDR3, as DNA: TGTGCCAGCAGCGTAGGCCCAGGGTTCTCCTACGAGCAGTACTTC.

The chain links TRBV6-5 to TRBJ1-1, with D possibly being TRBD1 (6 bases). The V end lost 5 bases, the J end lost 1 base, and 14 bases lay between the germline ends. There are 15 residues in the CDR3. Germline V lookup: CDR1 MNHEY, CDR2 SVGAGI. CDR3 region: CASSKTTTGNTEAFF. The CDR3 nucleotides are TGTGCCAGCAGTAAAACCACGACAGGGAACACTGAAGCTTTCTTT.

DNA for the CDR3: TGCGCCAGCAGCCAAGGGCGGGGGCCCTACAATGAGCAGTTCTTC. Amino acid sequence: CASSQGRGPYNEQFF. V usage is TRBV4-1 and J usage is TRBJ2-1; possibly TRBD2 for D (7 bases). Trimming cost V 1 base and J 2 bases, with 9 bases left between them. This CDR3 comprises 15 residues. The germline CDR1 and CDR2 sequences are MGHRA and YSYEKL.

The chain uses TRBV2 and TRBJ1-2; 8 bases map to TRBD1. Germline V CDR1 and CDR2: SNHLY, FYNNEI. The CDR3 length is 12 residues. Losses at the gene ends were 7 bases for V and 6 bases for J; bases not matched to a gene: 4. In nucleotides, the CDR3 is TGTGCCAGCACGGCAGGGGGCGATGGCTACACCTTC. This encodes CASTAGGDGYTF.

The rearrangement uses TRBV5-1 and TRBJ2-2, with D perhaps matching TRBD1 (5 bases). Germline V gene lookup returns CDR1 SGHRS and CDR2 YFSETQ. The CDR3 is made up of 14 amino acids. V was pared by 4 bases and J by 5 bases, with 12 bases between. The CDR3 region is CASSPWTQTGELFF. Written as DNA, the CDR3 is TGCGCCAGCAGCCCCTGGACACAAACCGGGGAGCTGTTTTTT.

J is TRBJ2-3 and V is TRBV5-8, with 8 nucleotides matching TRBD2. This CDR3 is 16 amino acids long. In germline, CDR1 is SGHTS, CDR2 YDEGEE. With 1 base clipped from V and 1 base from J, the junction kept 5 bases outside the gene matches. CDR3 sequence (DNA): TGTGCCAGCAGCTTGATGATTAGCGGGGGCACAGATACGCAGTATTTT. Translation: CASSLMISGGTDTQYF.

This rearrangement joins TRBV19 to TRBJ1-2; possibly TRBD1 for D (6 bases). The germline V gene encodes CDR1 LNHDA and CDR2 SQIVND (reference sequence). This CDR3 comprises 15 residues. Trimming stripped 6 bases from V and 2 bases from J, with 16 bases between. The CDR3, as DNA: TGTGCCAGTAGAGACCCGGGGGGGGCGAACTATGGCTACACCTTC. Translating it yields CASRDPGGANYGYTF.

This sequence joins TRBV4-1 and TRBJ2-7; possible D gene TRBD1, 5 bases. Germline loops: CDR1 MGHRA, CDR2 YSYEKL. V was clipped by 0 bases and J by 3 bases, with 12 bases between them. The CDR3 totals 15 residues. CDR3 sequence reads: CASSQEWGPSYEQYF. In DNA form, the CDR3 reads TGCGCCAGCAGCCAAGAATGGGGCCCTAGCTACGAGCAGTACTTC.

This clone has just one count. J is TRBJ2-1 and V is TRBV7-2; TRBD1 matches at 7 bases. Trimming removed 0 bases from V and 0 bases from J; junction bases left unmatched: 11. In germline, CDR1 is SGHTA, CDR2 FQGNSA. The CDR3 is made up of 19 amino acids. The CDR3 sequence is CASSLAWDSRTPSYNEQFF. Here the CDR3 DNA reads TGTGCCAGCAGCTTAGCGTGGGACAGCCGAACCCCCTCCTACAATGAGCAGTTCTTC.

The V call is TRBV2, the J call TRBJ2-5; TRBD2 matches at 9 bases. The germline CDR1 and CDR2 sequences are SNHLY and FYNNEI. The CDR3 length is 13 residues. J was trimmed by 1 base and V by 8 bases; bases with no gene match: 2. Here the CDR3 reads CASQRGAQETQYF. The CDR3 nucleotides are TGTGCCAGCCAGCGGGGGGCCCAAGAGACCCAGTACTTC. Full variable domain (outside the CDR3, taken from reference TRBV2 and TRBJ2-5): EPEVTQTPSHQVTQMGQEVILRCVPISNHLYFYWYRQILGQKVEFLVSFYNNEISEKSEIFDDQFSVERPDGSNFTLKIRSTKLEDSAMYFCASQRGAQETQYFGPGTRLLVL.

The gene calls are TRBV29-1 and TRBJ2-5; 8 positions agree with TRBD2. Germline V gene sequence: CDR1 SQVTM, CDR2 ANQGSEA. This CDR3 has 12 residues. Trimming removed 4 bases from V and 5 bases from J; junction bases left unmatched: 3. The DNA for the CDR3 is TGCAGCGTTGGGCGGGGGGAGGAGACCCAGTACTTC. Residues: CSVGRGEETQYF.

The chain employs TRBV24-1 and TRBJ2-5; 7 bases fit TRBD1. Germline CDR1 reads KGHDR; CDR2 reads SFDVKD. There are 17 residues in the CDR3. Trimming cost V 0 bases and J 0 bases; bases outside gene matches: 6. CDR3 nucleotide sequence: TGTGCCACCAGTGATTTGCAGGACAGGCGATACCAAGAGACCCAGTACTTC. It encodes CATSDLQDRRYQETQYF.

The chain employs TRBV14 and TRBJ2-7, with 7 positions matching TRBD1. The trim removed 4 bases at V and 4 bases at J, leaving 31 bases unmatched. Germline CDR1 is SGHDN and CDR2 is FVKESK. The CDR3 is 22 amino acids. CDR3 sequence (DNA): TGTGCCAGCAGCCGTAAGCCGGTCGTTGGGACAGCAGACGAATGGGGAAGTTACGAGCAGTACTTC. The encoded protein is CASSRKPVVGTADEWGSYEQYF.